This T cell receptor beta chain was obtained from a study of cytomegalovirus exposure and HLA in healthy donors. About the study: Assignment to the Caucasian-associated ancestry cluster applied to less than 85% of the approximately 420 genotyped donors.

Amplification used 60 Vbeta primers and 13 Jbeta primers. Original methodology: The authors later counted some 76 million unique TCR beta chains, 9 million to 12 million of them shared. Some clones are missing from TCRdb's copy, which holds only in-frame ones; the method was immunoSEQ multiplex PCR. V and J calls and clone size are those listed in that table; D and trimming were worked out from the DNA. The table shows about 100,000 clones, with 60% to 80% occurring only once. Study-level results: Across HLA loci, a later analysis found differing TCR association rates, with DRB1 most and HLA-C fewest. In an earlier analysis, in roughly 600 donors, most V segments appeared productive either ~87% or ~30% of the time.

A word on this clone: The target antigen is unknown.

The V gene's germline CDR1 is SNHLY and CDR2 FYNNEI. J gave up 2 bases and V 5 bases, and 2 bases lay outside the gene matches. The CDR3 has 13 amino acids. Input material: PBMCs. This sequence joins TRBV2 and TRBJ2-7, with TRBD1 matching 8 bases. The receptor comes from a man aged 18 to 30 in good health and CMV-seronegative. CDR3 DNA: TGTGCCAGCAGTCGGGACAGGACCTACGAGCAGTACTTC. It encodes CASSRDRTYEQYF.